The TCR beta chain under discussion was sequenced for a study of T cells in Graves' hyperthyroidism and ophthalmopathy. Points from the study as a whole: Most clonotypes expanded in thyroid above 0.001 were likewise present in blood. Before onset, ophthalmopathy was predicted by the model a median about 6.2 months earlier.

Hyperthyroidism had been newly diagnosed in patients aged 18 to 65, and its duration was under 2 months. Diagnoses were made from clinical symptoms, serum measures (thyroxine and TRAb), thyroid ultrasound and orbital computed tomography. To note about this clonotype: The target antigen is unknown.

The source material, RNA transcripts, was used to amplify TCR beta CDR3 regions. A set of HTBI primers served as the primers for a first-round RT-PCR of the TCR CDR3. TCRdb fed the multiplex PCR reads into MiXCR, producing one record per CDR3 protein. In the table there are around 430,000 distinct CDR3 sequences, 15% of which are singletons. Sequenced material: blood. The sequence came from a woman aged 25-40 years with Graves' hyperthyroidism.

Here the CDR3 reads CASSAPGTGRGGYTF. The CDR3 DNA follows: TGTGCCAGCAGTGCCCCCGGGACAGGGAGGGGTGGCTACACCTTC. The chain carries TRBV6-1 and TRBJ1-2, with 9 bases matching TRBD1. Germline V gene lookup returns CDR1 MNHNS and CDR2 SASEGT. This CDR3 has 15 amino acids. J lost 7 bases, V lost 4 bases, and 10 bases had no gene match.